These 20 T cell receptor beta chains originate from one sample sequenced in a study of shared T cell receptors in the human thymus. Data came from immunoSEQ multiplex PCR; TCRdb stores just in-frame clones and leaves some out. The data show hundreds of thousands of clones, about 84% seen once. This sample was also put to use in a study of human thymus T cells.

The sample taken for sequencing was thymocytes. Source of these receptors: a boy under two years old with a congenital heart defect.

The rearrangement uses TRBV4-2 and TRBJ2-2, with 7 bases matching TRBD2. CDR3 length: 17 residues. J was trimmed by 3 bases and V by 3 bases; bases with no gene match: 10. Looked up from germline, CDR1 is LGHNA and CDR2 is YNFKEQ. CDR3 region: CASSQKARAGDTGELFF. DNA for the CDR3: TGTGCCAGCAGCCAGAAGGCTCGGGCGGGAGACACCGGGGAGCTGTTTTTT.

Comments on this clone: The sample holds other DNA sequences that translate to the same CDR3. The chain is built from TRBV28 and TRBJ2-7; D is ambiguous. In germline, CDR1 is MDHEN, CDR2 SYDVKM. The CDR3 is made up of 12 amino acids. Between the trimmed V and J ends, which lost 6 bases and 0 bases, there was a span of 6 bases. The CDR3 reads CASSPSSYEQYF. CDR3 in DNA: TGTGCCAGCAGCCCTAGCTCCTACGAGCAGTACTTC.

This clone was seen more than once but under ten times. The rearrangement uses TRBV4-3 and TRBJ2-7, with 9 bases lining up with TRBD2. The V gene's germline CDR1 is LGHNA and CDR2 YSLEER. Germline trimming cut 1 base from V and 7 bases from J; bases unmatched to any gene: 14. This CDR3 region has 17 residues. CDR3 residues: CASSQGSRREGGGEQYF. The CDR3 nucleotides read TGCGCCAGCAGCCAAGGGTCAAGGCGGGAGGGCGGGGGGGAGCAGTACTTC.

This chain joins TRBV13 and TRBJ1-2, with 10 bases that match TRBD1. V was clipped by 4 bases and J by 0 bases; unmatched bases: 5. Germline CDR1 is PRHDT and CDR2 is FYEKMQ (reference sequence). The CDR3 contains 16 residues. CDR3 coding DNA: TGTGCCAGCAGCTCTAGGGGACAGGGGACTAACTATGGCTACACCTTC. Its protein product is CASSSRGQGTNYGYTF.

Only one count was recorded for this clone. The V call is TRBV28, the J call TRBJ2-7, with 7 bases lining up with TRBD1. The CDR3 extends over 12 amino acids. Germline V lookup: CDR1 MDHEN, CDR2 SYDVKM. The V and J ends lost 8 bases and 5 bases, in that order; junction bases with no gene match: 6. CDR3 amino acids: CASRTGAHEQYF. The CDR3 region has the DNA TGTGCCAGCCGCACAGGGGCCCACGAGCAGTACTTC.

The CDR3 bases are TGTGCCAGCAGTGAGTTGATAACAGAGAATCAGCCCCAGCATTTT. Protein product: CASSELITENQPQHF. V is TRBV6-1 and J is TRBJ1-5; no firm D call. The CDR3 has 15 amino acids. The V and J ends lost 3 bases and 4 bases respectively, with 13 bases between them. Germline assignment: CDR1 MNHNS and CDR2 SASEGT.

This sequence joins TRBV4-3 and TRBJ2-7; no clear D gene. The CDR3 contains 17 residues. Trimming pared 0 bases from V and 6 bases from J, leaving 21 bases between. From germline, CDR1 is LGHNA and CDR2 YSLEER. CDR3 sequence: CASSQDRNWVDQAEQYF. CDR3 bases: TGCGCCAGCAGCCAAGATCGGAATTGGGTCGACCAGGCCGAGCAGTACTTC.

The V and J genes are TRBV7-9 and TRBJ2-7; D may be TRBD2 (5 bases). Looked up from germline, CDR1 is SEHNR and CDR2 is FQNEAQ (reference sequence). Trimming removed 5 bases from V and 3 bases from J, with 8 bases in between. The CDR3 runs to 12 residues. The CDR3 nucleotides are TGTGCCAGCAGCACCCGGGACTACGAGCAGTACTTC. The encoded protein is CASSTRDYEQYF.

This chain joins TRBV9 and TRBJ2-5; 11 bases are shared with TRBD2. This CDR3 is 14 amino acids long. V dropped 0 bases and J dropped 5; count of bases not matched to a gene: 0. Germline CDR1 reads SGDLS; CDR2 reads YYNGEE. The CDR3: CASSVGTSGETQYF. The CDR3 nucleotides read TGTGCCAGCAGCGTAGGGACTAGCGGGGAGACCCAGTACTTC. Full variable domain (remainder filled in from reference TRBV9 and TRBJ2-5): DSGVTQTPKHLITATGQRVTLRCSPRSGDLSVYWYQQSLDQGLQFLIQYYNGEERAKGNILERFSAQQFPDLHSELNLSSLELGDSALYFCASSVGTSGETQYFGPGTRLLVL.

This chain links TRBV23-1 with TRBJ1-4, with 8 nucleotides matching TRBD1. TRBV23-1 is given ORF status, its function remaining uncertain. J lost 4 bases, V lost 3 bases, and 13 bases had no gene match. CDR3 length: 18 residues. The CDR3 nucleotides are TGCGCCAGCAGTCACCTCTGGACAGGGTGTCGATGTAATGAAAAACTGTTTTTT. Translated: CASSHLWTGCRCNEKLFF.

The chain recombines TRBV28 with TRBJ2-3; 11 positions agree with TRBD1. The V and J ends lost 5 bases and 7 bases, in that order; junction bases with no gene match: 5. The CDR3 has 14 residues. Germline V lookup: CDR1 MDHEN, CDR2 SYDVKM. CDR3 DNA sequence: TGTGCCAGCAGTCCAGGACAGGGGGCAAATACGCAGTATTTT. It specifies CASSPGQGANTQYF.

This clone was found a few times. The chain joins TRBV11-2 to TRBJ2-7; 7 positions agree with TRBD2. The V gene's germline CDR1 is SGHAT and CDR2 FQNNGV. This CDR3 has 16 residues. V was clipped by 5 bases and J by 3 bases; unmatched bases: 13. The CDR3 protein is CASSQGAAGLHYEQYF. In DNA, the CDR3 is TGTGCCAGCAGCCAGGGCGCTGCGGGACTACACTACGAGCAGTACTTC.

The chain couples TRBV2 to TRBJ2-5; no reliable D call. Germline loops: CDR1 SNHLY, CDR2 FYNNEI. The germline V and J ends were trimmed by 2 bases and 5 bases, with 12 bases remaining between them. The CDR3 runs 14 residues. For the CDR3, the DNA is TGTGCCAGCAGTGAAATGGGCAGCCGGGAGACCCAGTACTTC. It translates to CASSEMGSRETQYF.

This clone showed up just once. This rearrangement joins TRBV28 to TRBJ2-1, with 11 bases identical to TRBD1. Trimming cost V 6 bases and J 6 bases; bases outside gene matches: 7. This CDR3 is built from 15 residues. The germline CDR1 and CDR2 sequences are MDHEN and SYDVKM. The CDR3 coding sequence is TGTGCCAGCAGCCCGCCGGACAGGGGGCCCAATGAGCAGTTCTTC. Translated: CASSPPDRGPNEQFF.

The rearrangement links TRBV28 to TRBJ1-5; D possibly corresponds to TRBD1 (5 bases). Per the germline V gene, CDR1 is MDHEN and CDR2 is SYDVKM. The CDR3 runs to 16 residues. V lost 2 bases, J lost 4 bases, and 15 bases lay in between. The CDR3 DNA is TGTGCCAGCAGTTTACGTAGGGGTTTTGGGAATCAGCCCCAGCATTTT. Amino acid sequence: CASSLRRGFGNQPQHF.

The V call is TRBV7-2, the J call TRBJ2-7; the match to TRBD1 covers 7 bases. Germline V lookup: CDR1 SGHTA, CDR2 FQGNSA. The CDR3 consists of 15 residues. The V segment lost 5 bases and the J segment 7 bases; nucleotides outside the gene matches: 14. The CDR3 region has the DNA TGTGCCAGCAGCGGCGACAGGGTCAGCAAGTTAGAGCAGTACTTC. This encodes CASSGDRVSKLEQYF.

The chain employs TRBV11-3 and TRBJ2-1; 9 positions match TRBD2. Unmatched junction bases numbered 14, after V lost 0 bases and J lost 5 bases. The germline V gene encodes CDR1 SGHNT and CDR2 YENEEA. The CDR3 runs to 19 residues. CDR3 protein: CASSLDGPYIAGVNNEQFF. The CDR3, as DNA: TGTGCCAGCAGCTTAGATGGACCTTATATAGCGGGAGTAAACAATGAGCAGTTCTTC.

The chain has TRBV5-1 and TRBJ2-5; 7 bases agree with TRBD1. Trimming removed 5 bases from V and 0 bases from J; junction bases left unmatched: 4. The CDR3 is 14 residues long. From germline, CDR1 is SGHRS and CDR2 YFSETQ. The CDR3 DNA sequence: TGCGCCAGCAGGCCAGGGGGATACCAAGAGACCCAGTACTTC. It specifies CASRPGGYQETQYF.

The rearrangement joins TRBV5-1 to TRBJ2-3; D perhaps matches TRBD2 (6 bases). The CDR3 runs 15 residues. V lost 2 bases, J lost 2 bases, and 12 bases lay in between. Germline CDR1 is SGHRS and CDR2 is YFSETQ. As DNA, the CDR3 is TGCGCCAGCAGCTTACTAGCCCGCCCCACAGATACGCAGTATTTT. Its protein product is CASSLLARPTDTQYF.

The V gene is TRBV15, the J gene TRBJ1-1; 9 bases match TRBD1. The CDR3 has 12 residues. With 8 bases clipped from V and 6 bases from J, the junction kept 4 bases outside the gene matches. Germline V lookup: CDR1 LNHNV, CDR2 YYDKDF (reference sequence). The CDR3 reads CATQDRGPEAFF. The CDR3 DNA is TGTGCCACCCAGGACAGGGGACCTGAAGCTTTCTTT.